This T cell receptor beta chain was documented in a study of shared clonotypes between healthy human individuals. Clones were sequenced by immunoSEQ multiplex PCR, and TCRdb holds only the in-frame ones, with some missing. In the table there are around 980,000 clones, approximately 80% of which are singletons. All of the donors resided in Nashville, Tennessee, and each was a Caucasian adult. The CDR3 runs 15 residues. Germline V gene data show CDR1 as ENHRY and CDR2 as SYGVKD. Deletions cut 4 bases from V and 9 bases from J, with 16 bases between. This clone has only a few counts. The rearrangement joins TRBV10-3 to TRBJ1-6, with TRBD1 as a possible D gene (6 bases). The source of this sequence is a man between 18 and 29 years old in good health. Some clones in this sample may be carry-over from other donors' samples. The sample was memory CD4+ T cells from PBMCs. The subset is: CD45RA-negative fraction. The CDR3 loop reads CAISVFREGGSPLHF. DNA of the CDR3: TGTGCCATCAGTGTCTTCAGGGAAGGGGGTTCACCCCTCCACTTT.